The text below deals with one T cell receptor beta chain. Its antigen is undetermined. CDR1 is SEHNR, CDR2 FQNEAQ, per germline (reference sequence). With 7 bases removed from V and 1 base from J, the gap between germline ends came to 19 bases. The CDR3 sequence is 16 residues long. The data derive from a study of CD8+ T cells in alopecia areata. Across the whole study: Oral tofacitinib, 5 to 10 mg twice daily, was given in an open-label trial. Study findings and constraints: Under tofacitinib, fewer expanded CD8+ clones appeared among the top 100 scalp clones.

Extracted RNA was reverse transcribed, and the resulting cDNA served as sequencing template. Method: immunoSEQ multiplex PCR; TCRdb's copy keeps in-frame clones and lacks some. The sample has roughly 40,000 clones, roughly 90% seen once. The treatment denotes: oral pan-JAK inhibitor, 5-10 mg twice daily. This chain links TRBV7-9 with TRBJ2-5; tentatively, D is TRBD1 or TRBD2 (6 bases each). This clonotype originated in a human donor with alopecia areata. Sample: CD8+ T cells sorted from blood, taken at week 24, from a patient treated with tofacitinib. CDR3 DNA sequence: TGTGCCAGCAACGTCTATGTCGGGGGCCCCCAAGAGACCCAGTACTTC. It is translated as CASNVYVGGPQETQYF.